The 30 T cell receptor beta chains reported below all come from one sample, sequenced in a study of STAT5B mutations in CD4+ large granular lymphocyte leukemia. TCRdb's copy holds only in-frame clones and misses some; the assay was immunoSEQ multiplex PCR. This table holds about 38,000 clones, 75% to 85% found once. Specimen: CD4+ T cells from blood buffy coats. Source of these receptors: a human donor in good health.

V and J are TRBV2 and TRBJ2-3, with 9 bases that match TRBD2. Germline values: CDR1 SNHLY, CDR2 FYNNEI. This CDR3 spans 16 amino acids. V trimming: 6 bases; J trimming: 2 bases; junction bases outside the gene matches: 9. The CDR3 protein is CASRHISGGPTDTQYF. The CDR3 DNA sequence: TGTGCCAGCAGGCACATTAGCGGGGGACCCACAGATACGCAGTATTTT.

This clone has a single count. The chain joins TRBV28 to TRBJ2-7; 11 nucleotides agree with TRBD2. This CDR3 contains 16 residues. The V and J ends lost 10 bases and 4 bases, in that order; junction bases with no gene match: 15. The germline gives CDR1 MDHEN, CDR2 SYDVKM. This CDR3 reads CATSGVSGRARYEQYF. The DNA for the CDR3 is TGTGCCACCTCGGGGGTTAGCGGGAGGGCCCGGTACGAGCAGTACTTC.

The gene calls are TRBV7-9 and TRBJ2-7; D may be TRBD2 (5 bases). The CDR3 has 17 residues. Germline lookup yields CDR1 SEHNR and CDR2 FQNEAQ (reference sequence). Trimming left V 1 base short and J 2 bases short, with 18 bases between. In nucleotides, the CDR3 is TGTGCCAGCAGCTTAGGGCGGGCAGCAATTTCTCCCTACGAGCAGTACTTC. It codes for CASSLGRAAISPYEQYF. The entire variable domain, with the rest obtained from reference TRBV7-9 and TRBJ2-7, is as follows: DTGVSQNPRHKITKRGQNVTFRCDPISEHNRLYWYRQTLGQGPEFLTYFQNEAQLEKSRLLSDRFSAERPKGSFSTLEIQRTEQGDSAMYLCASSLGRAAISPYEQYFGPGTRLTVT.

The V and J genes are TRBV6-6 and TRBJ1-5; the match to TRBD1 covers 11 bases. J gave up 2 bases and V 7 bases, and 7 bases lay outside the gene matches. This CDR3 is 16 amino acids long. Germline V gene data show CDR1 as MNHNY and CDR2 as SVGAGI (reference sequence). The CDR3 sequence is CASNRDRGSGNQPQHF. The CDR3 DNA reads as TGTGCCAGCAACAGGGACAGGGGGAGTGGCAATCAGCCCCAGCATTTT.

The DNA for the CDR3 is TGCGCCAGCAGCTCCCCGGGACAGGGCTCCGGGGAGCTGTTTTTT. Encoded protein: CASSSPGQGSGELFF. The chain combines TRBV5-1 with TRBJ2-2, with TRBD1 matching 9 bases. Germline assignment: CDR1 SGHRS and CDR2 YFSETQ. This CDR3 contains 15 residues. Trimming removed 3 bases from V and 6 bases from J; junction bases left unmatched: 6.

V usage is TRBV29-1 and J usage is TRBJ1-2; no firm D call. Trimming pared 2 bases from V and 7 bases from J, leaving 5 bases between. CDR1 and CDR2 from the germline V gene are SQVTM and ANQGSEA. The CDR3 is made up of 10 amino acids. DNA of the CDR3: TGCAGCGTTGAAAGCTTTGGCTACACCTTC. The encoded protein is CSVESFGYTF.

This clone showed up just a few times. The chain carries TRBV6-1 and TRBJ1-1; a weak D match, TRBD1 (6 bases). The CDR3 is 15 residues long. The V end lost 2 bases, the J end lost 1 base, and 11 bases lay between the germline ends. Germline V gene lookup returns CDR1 MNHNS and CDR2 SASEGT. The CDR3, as DNA: TGTGCCAGCAGTGAATTTCGCAGGGGGAACACTGAAGCTTTCTTT. This codes for CASSEFRRGNTEAFF.

This chain uses TRBV19 with TRBJ2-2; D is unresolved. This CDR3 is built from 12 residues. V was trimmed by 0 bases and J by 6 bases, leaving 2 bases between them. Germline CDR1 is LNHDA and CDR2 is SQIVND (reference sequence). The CDR3 protein is CASSIDPGELFF. Here the CDR3 DNA reads TGTGCCAGTAGTATAGACCCCGGGGAGCTGTTTTTT.

The rearrangement uses TRBV29-1 and TRBJ2-7, with D tentatively TRBD2 (5 bases). V lost 7 bases, J lost 3 bases, and 16 bases lay in between. Germline V gene sequence: CDR1 SQVTM, CDR2 ANQGSEA. This CDR3 contains 13 residues. CDR3 protein: CSGPPGKDYEQYF. CDR3 DNA: TGCAGCGGGCCCCCGGGGAAGGACTACGAGCAGTACTTC.

V and J are TRBV5-5 and TRBJ2-3; 10 bases fit TRBD2. Germline V gene data show CDR1 as SGHKS and CDR2 as YYEKEE (reference sequence). V was pared by 4 bases and J by 2 bases, with 10 bases of the junction left unmatched. The CDR3 spans 17 residues. Here the CDR3 reads CASSPGRGLANTDTQYF. CDR3 in DNA: TGTGCCAGCAGCCCCGGGAGGGGACTAGCGAACACAGATACGCAGTATTTT.

Comments on this clone: One end of the junction fails to match germline, which may point to a read error. The chain links TRBV10-3 to TRBJ1-5, with 8 bases aligning to TRBD1. The CDR3 is 15 residues long. Germline V gene sequence: CDR1 ENHRY, CDR2 SYGVKD. CDR3 protein: CAIGDRGRGNQPQHF. The CDR3 nucleotides are TGTGCCATCGGTGACAGGGGACGGGGCAATCAGCCCCAGCATTTT.

The count of this clone is one. The gene calls are TRBV30 and TRBJ1-2; D perhaps matches TRBD1 (5 bases). CDR3 length: 14 residues. The germline V and J ends were trimmed by 0 bases and 4 bases, with 12 bases remaining between them. Germline loops: CDR1 GTSNPN, CDR2 SVGIG (reference sequence). The CDR3 nucleotides read TGTGCCTGGAGTGTCTTAAAGGGGACCTATGGCTACACCTTC. Encoded protein: CAWSVLKGTYGYTF.

This chain links TRBV5-1 with TRBJ1-3; TRBD1 is a possible D gene (5 bases). Germline lookup yields CDR1 SGHRS and CDR2 YFSETQ. The V gene lost 0 bases and the J gene lost 4 bases, with 8 bases spanning the gap. CDR3 length: 14 amino acids. In nucleotides, the CDR3 is TGCGCCAGCAGCTTGGCGGGGCGGGGAAACACCATATATTTT. Residues: CASSLAGRGNTIYF.

This chain links TRBV6-1 with TRBJ2-3; perhaps TRBD1 as D (6 bases). The V and J ends lost 6 bases and 0 bases respectively, with 13 bases between them. The CDR3 contains 15 residues. The V gene's germline CDR1 is MNHNS and CDR2 SASEGT. The CDR3 loop is CASRGTSFSTDTQYF. The CDR3 DNA reads TGTGCCAGCAGGGGGACATCCTTTAGCACAGATACGCAGTATTTT.

The gene calls are TRBV15 and TRBJ1-4, with 8 bases that match TRBD1. After removal of 6 bases from V and 5 bases from J, the junction contained 2 bases not matched to a gene. The CDR3 spans 13 residues. Germline V CDR1 and CDR2: LNHNV, YYDKDF (reference sequence). DNA of the CDR3: TGTGCCACCAGGACAGGGGCGAATGAAAAACTGTTTTTT. Its protein product is CATRTGANEKLFF.

The J gene is TRBJ2-3, the V gene TRBV10-3; TRBD2 agrees at 8 bases. The CDR3 runs to 14 residues. The germline V gene encodes CDR1 ENHRY and CDR2 SYGVKD. Trimming cost V 8 bases and J 4 bases; bases outside gene matches: 8. CDR3 amino acids: CAIARGGSPDTQYF. The CDR3, as DNA: TGTGCCATCGCTCGCGGGGGGTCCCCAGATACGCAGTATTTT.

The genes are TRBV30 and TRBJ1-6; D unresolved. This CDR3 is 13 amino acids long. V dropped 4 bases and J dropped 9 bases, with 13 bases sitting between them. From germline, CDR1 is GTSNPN and CDR2 SVGIG (reference sequence). The CDR3 protein is CAWTEDTFSPLHF. The CDR3 bases are TGTGCCTGGACGGAGGATACCTTTTCACCCCTCCACTTT.

The CDR3 loop reads CASSPGPASIYEQYF. CDR3 coding DNA: TGCGCCAGCAGCCCGGGGCCAGCAAGCATCTACGAGCAGTACTTC. The chain combines TRBV5-1 with TRBJ2-7; D possibly uses TRBD1 or TRBD2 (5 bases each). CDR1 and CDR2 (germline): SGHRS, YFSETQ. The CDR3 sequence is 15 residues long. Trimming stripped 4 bases from V and 3 bases from J, with 17 bases between.

This chain connects TRBV6-1 to TRBJ1-2; perhaps TRBD1 as D (5 bases). V was cut by 8 bases and J by 2 bases, with 6 bases left in between. This CDR3 contains 11 residues. Germline loops: CDR1 MNHNS, CDR2 SASEGT. This CDR3 reads CASGGNYGYTF. CDR3 DNA: TGTGCCAGCGGGGGGAACTATGGCTACACCTTC.

This chain links TRBV10-3 with TRBJ2-6; tentative D call: TRBD1 (5 bases). This CDR3 comprises 15 residues. The V gene's germline CDR1 is ENHRY and CDR2 SYGVKD. V was trimmed by 5 bases and J by 4 bases, leaving 12 bases between them. The CDR3 nucleotides are TGTGCCATCAGTCTAGGGGATTCCGGGGCCAACGTCCTGACTTTC. Its protein product is CAISLGDSGANVLTF.

The chain joins TRBV19 to TRBJ1-1, with a tentative D call TRBD1 (5 bases). The CDR3 sequence is 15 residues long. Germline V gives CDR1 LNHDA, CDR2 SQIVND (reference sequence). V lost 4 bases, J lost 1 base, and 13 bases lay in between. CDR3 nucleotide sequence: TGTGCCAGTAGTAACCCCGGTGGGGGGAACACTGAAGCTTTCTTT. Its protein is CASSNPGGGNTEAFF. Full variable domain (outside the CDR3, taken from reference TRBV19 and TRBJ1-1): DGGITQSPKYLFRKEGQNVTLSCEQNLNHDAMYWYRQDPGQGLRLIYYSQIVNDFQKGDIAEGYSVSREKKESFPLTVTSAQKNPTAFYLCASSNPGGGNTEAFFGQGTRLTVV.

The rearrangement joins TRBV19 to TRBJ2-7; 9 bases line up with TRBD1. V lost 4 bases, J lost 2 bases, and 3 bases stayed unmatched. Looked up from germline, CDR1 is LNHDA and CDR2 is SQIVND (reference sequence). CDR3 length equals 14 residues. CDR3 protein: CASSSRDRAYEQYF. The CDR3 coding sequence is TGTGCCAGTAGTAGCCGGGACAGGGCCTACGAGCAGTACTTC.

The gene calls are TRBV4-2 and TRBJ2-3; 7 bases match TRBD2. V lost 0 bases to trimming and J lost 5 bases; unmatched junction nucleotides: 5. The CDR3 runs 15 residues. Germline values: CDR1 LGHNA, CDR2 YNFKEQ. CDR3 residues: CASSQDGGGVDTQYF. In nucleotides, the CDR3 is TGTGCCAGCAGCCAAGATGGTGGGGGGGTAGATACGCAGTATTTT.

J is TRBJ2-1 and V is TRBV4-3; TRBD2 matches at 8 bases. Germline V gives CDR1 LGHNA, CDR2 YSLEER. The junction had 5 bases not matched to a gene; V was cut back by 1 base and J by 9 bases. The CDR3 extends over 14 amino acids. The CDR3 sequence: CASSQGLTSAEQFF. The CDR3, as DNA: TGCGCCAGCAGCCAAGGCCTGACTAGCGCTGAGCAGTTCTTC.

The V and J genes are TRBV21-1 and TRBJ1-1. TRBV21-1 is classified as a pseudogene. This CDR3 comprises 16 residues. As DNA, the CDR3 is TGTGCCAGCAGCAAAGGAGCAAAGCAGATGAACACTGAAGCTTTCTTT. Translation: CASSKGAKQMNTEAFF.

The rearrangement uses TRBV7-2 and TRBJ2-3; a possible D gene is TRBD1 (6 bases). This CDR3 has 15 amino acids. Germline values: CDR1 SGHTA, CDR2 FQGNSA. V was shortened by 0 bases and J by 2 bases, with 9 bases between the two germline ends. CDR3 residues: CASSLAGAATDTQYF. The DNA for the CDR3 is TGTGCCAGCAGCTTAGCGGGGGCGGCCACAGATACGCAGTATTTT.

This clone came up once. The CDR3 nucleotides are TGCGCCAGCAGCTTGGGTTACGATCAGCCCCAGCATTTT. Translation gives CASSLGYDQPQHF. The rearrangement links TRBV5-1 to TRBJ1-5; D ambiguous. This CDR3 is built from 13 residues. In germline, CDR1 is SGHRS, CDR2 YFSETQ. Between the trimmed V and J ends, which lost 0 bases and 5 bases, there was a span of 6 bases.

The rearrangement links TRBV25-1 to TRBJ1-1; perhaps TRBD1 as D (5 bases). Trimming cost V 5 bases and J 8 bases, with 9 bases left between them. The CDR3 runs to 11 residues. Per the germline V gene, CDR1 is MGHDK and CDR2 is SYGVNS. The CDR3, as DNA: TGTGCCAGCAGTTGGGGGATCGAAGCTTTCTTT. It specifies CASSWGIEAFF.

CDR3 nucleotide sequence: TGCGCCAGCAGACCTCGGACAGGGGGGGGCAATGAGCAGTTCTTC. This sequence encodes CASRPRTGGGNEQFF. The V and J genes are TRBV5-1 and TRBJ2-1; 10 nucleotides line up with TRBD1. Germline V CDR1 and CDR2: SGHRS, YFSETQ. V lost 5 bases to trimming and J lost 6 bases; unmatched junction nucleotides: 8. The CDR3 has 15 residues.

CDR3 sequence: CATSSGTGSYEQYF. In DNA form, the CDR3 reads TGTGCCACCAGTTCTGGGACAGGATCCTACGAGCAGTACTTC. The chain employs TRBV15 and TRBJ2-7; the match to TRBD1 covers 8 bases. There are 14 residues in the CDR3. The V gene's germline CDR1 is LNHNV and CDR2 YYDKDF (reference sequence). Trimming removed 6 bases from V and 1 base from J; junction bases left unmatched: 5. Supplemented by reference TRBV15 and TRBJ2-7, the full variable domain reads DAMVIQNPRYQVTQFGKPVTLSCSQTLNHNVMYWYQQKSSQAPKLLFHYYDKDFNNEADTPDNFQSRRPNTSFCFLDIRSPGLGDTAMYLCATSSGTGSYEQYFGPGTRLTVT.